One sample yielded the 24 T cell receptor beta chains listed below, sequenced in a study of T cell responses to AZD1222 COVID-19 vaccine. The assay was immunoSEQ multiplex PCR, and TCRdb's table has in-frame clones only and misses some. Of 130,000 or so clones detected, roughly nine tenths appear once; the ten largest clones hold approximately 28%. Source: peripheral blood, taken on day 0 of AZD1222 vaccination. All receptors derive from an adult in good health.

The CDR3 DNA is TGTGCCAGCAGCTTGTTACAAACCGGGGAGCTGTTTTTT. Translated: CASSLLQTGELFF. The rearrangement links TRBV5-6 to TRBJ2-2; the D is unclear. V lost 1 base, J lost 5 bases, and 6 bases lay in between. The CDR3 sequence is 13 residues long. Germline CDR1 reads SGHDT; CDR2 reads YYEEEE.

This chain uses TRBV6-1 with TRBJ1-6; D gene unclear. The CDR3 has 13 amino acids. The V end was cut by 2 bases, the J end by 6 bases, with 5 bases between. CDR1 is MNHNS and CDR2 is SASEGT in the germline V gene. The CDR3 DNA sequence: TGTGCCAGCAGTGAAACTTTTAATTCACCCCTCCACTTT. Encoded protein: CASSETFNSPLHF.

This clone appeared once. This sequence joins TRBV9 and TRBJ2-5, with 7 bases fitting TRBD2. The trim removed 0 bases at V and 5 bases at J, leaving 7 bases unmatched. The germline gives CDR1 SGDLS, CDR2 YYNGEE. This CDR3 has 15 amino acids. The CDR3 sequence: CASSVEWLAVETQYF. CDR3 sequence (DNA): TGTGCCAGCAGCGTAGAGTGGCTAGCGGTGGAGACCCAGTACTTC. Looking up the rest from reference TRBV9 and TRBJ2-5 gives the full variable domain: DSGVTQTPKHLITATGQRVTLRCSPRSGDLSVYWYQQSLDQGLQFLIQYYNGEERAKGNILERFSAQQFPDLHSELNLSSLELGDSALYFCASSVEWLAVETQYFGPGTRLLVL.

This clone was seen a single time. V and J are TRBV30 and TRBJ2-1; 7 nucleotides match TRBD2. The V segment lost 5 bases and the J segment 0 bases; nucleotides outside the gene matches: 7. CDR3 length: 15 amino acids. Germline values: CDR1 GTSNPN, CDR2 SVGIG (reference sequence). The CDR3 sequence is CAWSRLADSYNEQFF. DNA of the CDR3: TGTGCCTGGTCGCGGCTAGCGGACTCCTACAATGAGCAGTTCTTC.

This rearrangement joins TRBV7-2 to TRBJ2-5, with D perhaps given as TRBD1 or TRBD2 (5 bases each). V lost 0 bases, J lost 5 bases, and 16 bases lay in between. Germline CDR1 reads SGHTA; CDR2 reads FQGNSA. The CDR3 loop spans 16 amino acids. The CDR3 sequence: CASSLAHRVEGETQYF. The CDR3 DNA follows: TGTGCCAGCAGCTTAGCTCACCGGGTCGAGGGGGAGACCCAGTACTTC. Full variable domain (missing parts from reference TRBV7-2 and TRBJ2-5): GAGVSQSPSNKVTEKGKDVELRCDPISGHTALYWYRQSLGQGLEFLIYFQGNSAPDKSGLPSDRFSAERTGGSVSTLTIQRTQQEDSAVYLCASSLAHRVEGETQYFGPGTRLLVL.

A note on this clone: This sample includes further DNA sequences coding for the same CDR3. The V and J genes are TRBV5-1 and TRBJ2-7; 9 positions match TRBD1. The germline V gene has CDR1 SGHRS and CDR2 YFSETQ. This CDR3 is built from 15 residues. The J segment lost 1 base and the V segment lost 0 bases, leaving 2 bases of the junction unmatched. The CDR3 loop reads CASSLGGTGSYEQYF. In DNA, the CDR3 is TGCGCCAGCAGCTTGGGGGGGACAGGGTCCTACGAGCAGTACTTC.

The V call is TRBV19, the J call TRBJ2-5; D is unclear. The ends were cut back, 3 bases at V and 4 bases at J, with 9 bases in the middle. The V gene's germline CDR1 is LNHDA and CDR2 SQIVND (reference sequence). CDR3 length equals 13 residues. DNA of the CDR3: TGTGCCAGTAGTATTCCAGGCGGAGAGACCCAGTACTTC. Protein sequence: CASSIPGGETQYF.

The genes are TRBV28 and TRBJ1-1; unclear D gene. Germline V CDR1 and CDR2: MDHEN, SYDVKM. Between the trimmed V and J ends, which lost 6 bases and 3 bases, there was a span of 11 bases. The CDR3 has 13 residues. The CDR3 region has the DNA TGTGCCAGCAGACGGCAGCTCGACACTGAAGCTTTCTTT. Its translation is CASRRQLDTEAFF.

The rearrangement joins TRBV7-8 to TRBJ2-1; D gene uncertain. The CDR3 is 17 amino acids. V was cut by 5 bases and J by 2 bases, with 19 bases left in between. The germline gives CDR1 SGHVS, CDR2 FQNEAQ. CDR3 amino acids: CASSPLSPAYTYNEQFF. The CDR3 nucleotides read TGTGCCAGCAGCCCCCTCTCGCCAGCGTACACCTACAATGAGCAGTTCTTC.

The chain links TRBV7-3 to TRBJ1-2, with a possible D match to TRBD1 (6 bases). This CDR3 is built from 15 residues. V was shortened by 5 bases and J by 1 base, with 14 bases between the two germline ends. In germline, CDR1 is SGHTA, CDR2 FQGTGA. CDR3: CASSEGQLNNYGYTF. The DNA of the CDR3 is TGTGCCAGCAGCGAAGGACAGCTGAATAACTATGGCTACACCTTC.

This chain connects TRBV9 to TRBJ1-3; perhaps TRBD1 as D (6 bases). Germline V gives CDR1 SGDLS, CDR2 YYNGEE. The CDR3 consists of 15 residues. V lost 4 bases and J lost 0, with 11 bases in between. The CDR3 is CASSTWTASGNTIYF. The CDR3 nucleotides are TGTGCCAGCAGCACGTGGACAGCCTCTGGAAACACCATATATTTT.

The chain combines TRBV3-1 (or the pseudogene TRBV3-2) with TRBJ2-1; D ambiguous. Trimming cost V 1 base and J 6 bases, with 1 base left between them. CDR3 length: 11 amino acids. CDR1 LGHDT and CDR2 YNNKEL come from the germline V gene (reference sequence). CDR3 in amino acids: CASSQGNEQFF. In DNA form, the CDR3 reads TGTGCCAGCAGCCAAGGCAATGAGCAGTTCTTC.

V gene TRBV6-2 or TRBV6-3 combines with J gene TRBJ1-1; D call uncertain. The CDR3 is 12 residues long. Germline CDR1 reads MNHEY; CDR2 reads SVGEGT. The V end was cut by 4 bases, the J end by 6 bases, with 9 bases between. The CDR3 bases are TGTGCCAGCAGTTGGCCTGTGGCTGAAGCTTTCTTT. It yields the protein CASSWPVAEAFF.

The genes are TRBV30 and TRBJ2-7; tentative D call: TRBD2 (5 bases). In germline, CDR1 is GTSNPN, CDR2 SVGIG (reference sequence). V was clipped by 1 base and J by 5 bases, with 9 bases between them. This CDR3 has 12 residues. CDR3 coding DNA: TGTGCCTGGAGTGATACTAGTCACGAGCAGTACTTC. Translation: CAWSDTSHEQYF.

The chain employs TRBV3-1 (or the pseudogene TRBV3-2) and TRBJ2-1; TRBD2 aligns across 14 bases. Per germline, CDR1 LGHDT and CDR2 YNNKEL (reference sequence). The CDR3 has 15 amino acids. V lost 2 bases, J lost 12 bases, and 6 bases stayed unmatched. The CDR3 bases are TGTGCCAGCAGCCAAACGACTAGCGGGAGGGCCGTGCAGTTCTTC. Translation: CASSQTTSGRAVQFF.

The gene calls are TRBV6-5 and TRBJ1-1; the D is unclear. Trimming took 4 bases from V and 1 from J, leaving 16 bases between them. The CDR3 has 16 amino acids. The germline CDR1 and CDR2 sequences are MNHEY and SVGAGI. The CDR3 reads CASSFYLLRENTEAFF. CDR3 DNA: TGTGCCAGCAGTTTCTATCTTCTCCGGGAGAACACTGAAGCTTTCTTT.

The chain recombines TRBV19 with TRBJ1-5; D remains ambiguous. The CDR3 sequence is 14 residues long. V lost 5 bases and J 0 bases, leaving 8 bases between the germline ends. Per the germline V gene, CDR1 is LNHDA and CDR2 is SQIVND (reference sequence). The CDR3 reads CASSYGDSNQPQHF. DNA for the CDR3: TGTGCCAGTAGTTATGGTGATAGCAATCAGCCCCAGCATTTT. The full variable domain, its missing parts supplied by reference TRBV19 and TRBJ1-5, is DGGITQSPKYLFRKEGQNVTLSCEQNLNHDAMYWYRQDPGQGLRLIYYSQIVNDFQKGDIAEGYSVSREKKESFPLTVTSAQKNPTAFYLCASSYGDSNQPQHFGDGTRLSIL.

This chain joins TRBV3-1 (or the pseudogene TRBV3-2) and TRBJ2-1; D may be TRBD1 (6 bases). This CDR3 has 14 amino acids. Trimming removed 4 bases at V and 7 bases at J, with 14 bases between. Germline assignment: CDR1 LGHDT and CDR2 YNNKEL (reference sequence). CDR3 DNA sequence: TGTGCCAGCAGCCCCGGACAGAGGGGAAATGAGCAGTTCTTC. Its translation: CASSPGQRGNEQFF.

This chain's CDR3 is CASSLEGTIPSGANVLTF. In nucleotides, the CDR3 is TGCGCCAGCAGCTTGGAGGGGACAATTCCCTCTGGGGCCAACGTCCTGACTTTC. The rearrangement joins TRBV5-1 to TRBJ2-6; TRBD1 is a possible D gene (6 bases). Trimming removed 0 bases from V and 0 bases from J, with 13 bases in between. This CDR3 comprises 18 residues. Germline-derived CDR1 and CDR2 are SGHRS and YFSETQ. Full variable domain (rest looked up from reference TRBV5-1 and TRBJ2-6): KAGVTQTPRYLIKTRGQQVTLSCSPISGHRSVSWYQQTPGQGLQFLFEYFSETQRNKGNFPGRFSGRQFSNSRSEMNVSTLELGDSALYLCASSLEGTIPSGANVLTFGAGSRLTVL.

This chain links TRBV27 with TRBJ2-5; D may correspond to TRBD1 or TRBD2 (6 bases each). CDR3 length equals 14 residues. The V gene lost 3 bases and the J gene lost 5 bases, with 13 bases spanning the gap. CDR1 MNHEY and CDR2 SMNVEV come from the germline V gene (reference sequence). The CDR3 protein is CASSLNGGRETQYF. The DNA for the CDR3 is TGTGCCAGCAGTTTGAACGGGGGCAGGGAGACCCAGTACTTC.

This clone was recorded once. V is TRBV6-5 and J is TRBJ2-7; D uncertain. CDR3 length equals 13 residues. Germline V gene sequence: CDR1 MNHEY, CDR2 SVGAGI. V lost 0 bases, J lost 6 bases, and 9 bases lay in between. CDR3 loop: CASSYSRSSEQYF. The CDR3 coding sequence is TGTGCCAGCAGTTACTCGAGGTCGAGCGAGCAGTACTTC.

The V gene is TRBV7-9, the J gene TRBJ2-3, with no clear D. The CDR3 is 12 residues long. Germline loops: CDR1 SEHNR, CDR2 FQNEAQ (reference sequence). V lost 6 bases, J lost 6 bases, and 10 bases lay in between. CDR3 amino acids: CASRGIADTQYF. CDR3 DNA sequence: TGTGCCAGCAGGGGGATAGCCGATACGCAGTATTTT.

V and J are TRBV14 and TRBJ1-4, with D possibly TRBD1 on 6 matching bases. V was cut by 1 base and J by 5 bases, with 11 bases left in between. This CDR3 comprises 15 residues. Germline loops: CDR1 SGHDN, CDR2 FVKESK. CDR3 nucleotide sequence: TGTGCCAGCAGCCAAGCTCAGGGGAGGAATGAAAAACTGTTTTTT. It codes for CASSQAQGRNEKLFF.

The rearrangement links TRBV5-4 to TRBJ2-7, with TRBD1 identical over 11 bases. The J segment lost 3 bases and the V segment lost 0 bases, leaving 2 bases of the junction unmatched. This CDR3 spans 15 amino acids. The V gene's germline CDR1 is SGHNT and CDR2 YYREEE (reference sequence). CDR3 DNA sequence: TGTGCCAGCAGCTTGGCCGGGACAGGGGGCTACGAGCAGTACTTC. Translation gives CASSLAGTGGYEQYF.